These T cell receptor beta chains were read from a single sample in a study of blood T cell repertoires in COVID-19. The assay was immunoSEQ multiplex PCR, and TCRdb's table has in-frame clones only and misses some. The data hold approximately 250,000 clones, with 83% observed a single time. Source material: peripheral blood. Receptor source: a man aged 55 to 70 who had recovered from COVID-19. Both conserved end residues are part of each CDR3. D genes are given only for firm matches. Size is omitted from some rows. Given values are once, few, many or a class for expanded clones.

clone size: -
J gene: TRBJ2-7
V gene: TRBV7-2
D gene: TRBD1
CDR3 DNA: TGTGCCAGCAGCTCGGGACAGGGGTCCTACGAGCAGTACTTC
CDR3 protein: CASSSGQGSYEQYF

clone size: -
J gene: TRBJ2-7
V gene: TRBV7-9
D gene: TRBD1
CDR3 DNA: TGTGCCAGCAGCGAAACACGGACAGGGATCAGGGTCGAGCAGTACTTC
CDR3 protein: CASSETRTGIRVEQYF

clone size: -
J gene: TRBJ1-1
V gene: TRBV15
D gene: -
CDR3 DNA: TGTGCCACCAGCAGACGGGAGAACACTGAAGCTTTCTTT
CDR3 protein: CATSRRENTEAFF

clone size: -
J gene: TRBJ1-4
V gene: TRBV3-1/TRBV3-2
D gene: TRBD1
CDR3 DNA: TGTGCCAGCACTAGCCAGGGGGGTCGCAAGGAAAAACTGTTTTTT
CDR3 protein: CASTSQGGRKEKLFF

clone size: -
J gene: TRBJ2-7
V gene: TRBV3-1/TRBV3-2
D gene: -
CDR3 DNA: TGTGCCAGCAGCCAAGAACGGCCGGGAGCTCGACTTTCCTACGAGCAGTACTTC
CDR3 protein: CASSQERPGARLSYEQYF

clone size: -
J gene: TRBJ2-5
V gene: TRBV7-9
D gene: TRBD1
CDR3 DNA: TGTGCCAGCAGCCCCGCCGGGACAGGGTTTTCAAAGACCCAGTACTTC
CDR3 protein: CASSPAGTGFSKTQYF

clone size: -
J gene: TRBJ2-1
V gene: TRBV10-1
D gene: TRBD2
CDR3 DNA: TGCGCCAGCAGTGGCGGGACTAGCGGGAATGGGGATGAGCAGTTCTTC
CDR3 protein: CASSGGTSGNGDEQFF

clone size: once
J gene: TRBJ2-2
V gene: TRBV6-2/TRBV6-3
D gene: TRBD1
CDR3 DNA: TGTGCCAGCAGTTATGGTCACGGGACAGGGGTGGCCGGGGAGCTGTTTTTT
CDR3 protein: CASSYGHGTGVAGELFF

clone size: -
J gene: TRBJ2-3
V gene: TRBV7-6
D gene: -
CDR3 DNA: TGTGCCAGCAGCTTAGCGGGGGGAAACACAGATACGCAGTATTTT
CDR3 protein: CASSLAGGNTDTQYF

clone size: -
J gene: TRBJ2-7
V gene: TRBV11-2
D gene: -
CDR3 DNA: TGTGCCAGCAGTCAAACGGACACTTACGAGCAGTACTTC
CDR3 protein: CASSQTDTYEQYF

clone size: -
J gene: TRBJ2-3
V gene: TRBV12-5
D gene: -
CDR3 DNA: TGTGCTAGTGGTTTAGGGGGGGGAGCAGATACGCAGTATTTT
CDR3 protein: CASGLGGGADTQYF

clone size: -
J gene: TRBJ2-2
V gene: TRBV6-2/TRBV6-3
D gene: TRBD2
CDR3 DNA: TGTGCCAGCAGTTACATAGCGGGAGTGGATGGGGAGCTGTTTTTT
CDR3 protein: CASSYIAGVDGELFF

clone size: -
J gene: TRBJ2-7
V gene: TRBV10-3
D gene: TRBD2
CDR3 DNA: TGTGCCATCAGTGAGAGTTCGGGGGGATACGAGCAGTACTTC
CDR3 protein: CAISESSGGYEQYF

clone size: -
J gene: TRBJ1-1
V gene: TRBV5-4
D gene: -
CDR3 DNA: TGTGCCAGCAGGGCCGCAGGGGTCCCAGCTTTCTTT
CDR3 protein: CASRAAGVPAFF

clone size: once
J gene: TRBJ1-4
V gene: TRBV5-1
D gene: -
CDR3 DNA: TGCGCCAGCAGCTTGATGCGGGGGCCAGGGGAAAAACTGTTTTTT
CDR3 protein: CASSLMRGPGEKLFF

clone size: -
J gene: TRBJ1-1
V gene: TRBV7-8
D gene: TRBD1
CDR3 DNA: TGTGCCAGCGGAAAGCAGGGGGCAACTGAAGCTTTCTTT
CDR3 protein: CASGKQGATEAFF

clone size: -
J gene: TRBJ2-1
V gene: TRBV19
D gene: -
CDR3 DNA: TGTGCCAGTAGTAGCCGGGACCCCAGGGGCGAGGCGGAAAACAATGAGCAGTTCTTC
CDR3 protein: CASSSRDPRGEAENNEQFF

clone size: -
J gene: TRBJ2-1
V gene: TRBV10-3
D gene: -
CDR3 DNA: TGTGCCATCAGTGCGCGAACCAACAATGAGCAGTTCTTC
CDR3 protein: CAISARTNNEQFF

clone size: few
J gene: TRBJ2-2
V gene: TRBV6-6
D gene: -
CDR3 DNA: TGTGCCACCCAGGACGGGGAGCTGTTTTTT
CDR3 protein: CATQDGELFF

clone size: -
J gene: TRBJ1-5
V gene: TRBV27
D gene: -
CDR3 DNA: TGTGCCAGCAGTCTCACCCCCCAGGGTTCTCAGCCCCAGCATTTT
CDR3 protein: CASSLTPQGSQPQHF

clone size: -
J gene: TRBJ2-5
V gene: TRBV9
D gene: TRBD2
CDR3 DNA: TGTGCCAGCAGCGTAGGAAAGGGGACTAGGGGAGAGACCCAGTACTTC
CDR3 protein: CASSVGKGTRGETQYF

clone size: -
J gene: TRBJ2-2
V gene: TRBV5-1
D gene: -
CDR3 DNA: TGCGCCAGCAGCTTGGCCGGGGGAAACACCGGGGAGCTGTTTTTT
CDR3 protein: CASSLAGGNTGELFF

clone size: -
J gene: TRBJ1-5
V gene: TRBV2
D gene: -
CDR3 DNA: TGTGCCAGCAGTGAGGGGGGGAGCGGGGGTCAGCCCCAGCATTTT
CDR3 protein: CASSEGGSGGQPQHF

clone size: few
J gene: TRBJ2-1
V gene: TRBV19
D gene: -
CDR3 DNA: TGTGCCAGTAGTATAGATCCTCGGAGGTTCAATGAGCAGTTCTTC
CDR3 protein: CASSIDPRRFNEQFF

clone size: -
J gene: TRBJ2-1
V gene: TRBV6-4
D gene: TRBD2
CDR3 DNA: TGTGCCAGCAGTGACCAGGGACTAGCAGCGGGTAATGAGCAGTTCTTC
CDR3 protein: CASSDQGLAAGNEQFF

clone size: -
J gene: TRBJ1-2
V gene: TRBV7-9
D gene: -
CDR3 DNA: TGTGCCAGCAGCCTTCTGACCACTCGTGGGAGGGATGGCTACACCTTC
CDR3 protein: CASSLLTTRGRDGYTF

clone size: -
J gene: TRBJ2-3
V gene: TRBV9
D gene: TRBD2
CDR3 DNA: TGTGCCAGCAGCGTAGTTCCCCAGACTAGCGGGGGGGCCGCAGATACGCAGTATTTT
CDR3 protein: CASSVVPQTSGGAADTQYF

clone size: -
J gene: TRBJ2-7
V gene: TRBV2
D gene: -
CDR3 DNA: TGTGCCAGCAGGGCCAGAGATTCGACAGGCCCTTCCTACGAGCAGTACTTC
CDR3 protein: CASRARDSTGPSYEQYF

clone size: -
J gene: TRBJ1-5
V gene: TRBV5-1
D gene: -
CDR3 DNA: TGCGCCAGCAGTCCGGACGGGGGTAGCAATCAGCCCCAGCATTTT
CDR3 protein: CASSPDGGSNQPQHF

clone size: -
J gene: TRBJ1-4
V gene: TRBV11-2
D gene: -
CDR3 DNA: TGTGCCAGCAACCACTTCTCTGCCCGTGAAAAACTGTTTTTT
CDR3 protein: CASNHFSAREKLFF

clone size: -
J gene: TRBJ2-5
V gene: TRBV12-3/TRBV12-4
D gene: -
CDR3 DNA: TGTGCCAGCAGGTGGGGGCAGCAAGAGACCCAGTACTTC
CDR3 protein: CASRWGQQETQYF

clone size: -
J gene: TRBJ1-2
V gene: TRBV5-1
D gene: TRBD1
CDR3 DNA: TGCGCCAGCAGCGCCGCCTACAGGGGCGCTGGCGGCTACACCTTC
CDR3 protein: CASSAAYRGAGGYTF

clone size: -
J gene: TRBJ1-6
V gene: TRBV13
D gene: -
CDR3 DNA: TGTGCCAGCAGCTCGACAGTTTATAATTCACCCCTCCACTTT
CDR3 protein: CASSSTVYNSPLHF

clone size: -
J gene: TRBJ2-3
V gene: TRBV5-1
D gene: -
CDR3 DNA: TGCGCCAGCGGGAGAAGCACAGATACGCAGTATTTT
CDR3 protein: CASGRSTDTQYF

clone size: -
J gene: TRBJ1-4
V gene: TRBV7-2
D gene: -
CDR3 DNA: TGTGCCAGCAGCTTACGCGCAACTAATGAAAAACTGTTTTTT
CDR3 protein: CASSLRATNEKLFF

clone size: -
J gene: TRBJ2-1
V gene: TRBV27
D gene: TRBD2
CDR3 DNA: TGTGCCAGCAGTTTTTCTATGGGACTAGCGAGGGGTGAGCAGTTCTTC
CDR3 protein: CASSFSMGLARGEQFF

clone size: -
J gene: TRBJ2-5
V gene: TRBV19
D gene: TRBD2
CDR3 DNA: TGTGCCAGCCAAGATTACCAAGCCGGACTAGCGGGAGGTGGAGAGACCCAGTACTTC
CDR3 protein: CASQDYQAGLAGGGETQYF

clone size: -
J gene: TRBJ2-2
V gene: TRBV9
D gene: TRBD1
CDR3 DNA: TGTGCCAGCAGCGCAAGGGACAGGGTTTTCACCGGGGAGCTGTTTTTT
CDR3 protein: CASSARDRVFTGELFF

clone size: -
J gene: TRBJ2-3
V gene: TRBV18
D gene: -
CDR3 DNA: TGTGCCAGCTCACCGGGAGTGGGGTTCGCAGATACGCAGTATTTT
CDR3 protein: CASSPGVGFADTQYF

clone size: -
J gene: TRBJ2-5
V gene: TRBV7-7
D gene: -
CDR3 DNA: TGTGCCAGCAGCCCTAACCCTTCTCAAGAGACCCAGTACTTC
CDR3 protein: CASSPNPSQETQYF

clone size: -
J gene: TRBJ2-1
V gene: TRBV23-1
D gene: -
CDR3 DNA: TGCGCCAGAGGGAGGGGGGCTTGCGATGAGCAGTTCTTC
CDR3 protein: CARGRGACDEQFF

clone size: many
J gene: TRBJ2-7
V gene: TRBV12-3/TRBV12-4
D gene: TRBD1
CDR3 DNA: TGTGCCAGCAGTCTATACAGGGGGGTCGAGCAGTACTTC
CDR3 protein: CASSLYRGVEQYF

clone size: -
J gene: TRBJ2-5
V gene: TRBV29-1
D gene: TRBD2
CDR3 DNA: TGCAGCGTTGATCCCAGCGGGAGGTTAGAGACCCAGTACTTC
CDR3 protein: CSVDPSGRLETQYF

clone size: -
J gene: TRBJ2-5
V gene: TRBV3-1/TRBV3-2
D gene: TRBD2
CDR3 DNA: TGTGCCACCGGGACTAGCGGGGGGTTAGGGGAGACCCAGTACTTC
CDR3 protein: CATGTSGGLGETQYF

clone size: few
J gene: TRBJ2-1
V gene: TRBV19
D gene: -
CDR3 DNA: TGTGCCAGTAGTACCCTGACTAGAAATGAGCAGTTCTTC
CDR3 protein: CASSTLTRNEQFF

clone size: -
J gene: TRBJ2-1
V gene: TRBV18
D gene: TRBD2
CDR3 DNA: TGTGCCAGCTCCCCAAGACTAGCGGGAGGGGGCTCCTACAATGAGCAGTTCTTC
CDR3 protein: CASSPRLAGGGSYNEQFF

clone size: -
J gene: TRBJ1-1
V gene: TRBV5-6
D gene: -
CDR3 DNA: TGTGCCAGCAGCTTTTACAGGAACACTGAAGCTTTCTTT
CDR3 protein: CASSFYRNTEAFF

clone size: -
J gene: TRBJ1-1
V gene: TRBV19
D gene: -
CDR3 DNA: TGTGCCAGTAGTATATCCCAGATCCGAAACACTGAAGCTTTCTTT
CDR3 protein: CASSISQIRNTEAFF

clone size: -
J gene: TRBJ1-1
V gene: TRBV18
D gene: -
CDR3 DNA: TGTGCCAGCTCACCTAATATGAACACTGAAGCTTTCTTT
CDR3 protein: CASSPNMNTEAFF

clone size: many
J gene: TRBJ1-2
V gene: TRBV30
D gene: -
CDR3 DNA: TGTGCCTGGTCTACAGTCCTCTGGGGCTACACCTTC
CDR3 protein: CAWSTVLWGYTF

clone size: once
J gene: TRBJ2-3
V gene: TRBV5-1
D gene: -
CDR3 DNA: TGCGCCAGCAGCGCGAGCCGCGTAGCGAGCACAGATACGCAGTATTTT
CDR3 protein: CASSASRVASTDTQYF

clone size: -
J gene: TRBJ2-3
V gene: TRBV4-1
D gene: TRBD2
CDR3 DNA: TGCGCCAGCAGCCCTTCGGGCGGGAGCGGGACCAAAGCGGGCACAGATACGCAGTATTTT
CDR3 protein: CASSPSGGSGTKAGTDTQYF

clone size: once
J gene: TRBJ2-2
V gene: TRBV27
D gene: TRBD1
CDR3 DNA: TGTGCCAGCAGACCTCTGGACAGGGGGCTCACCGGGGAGCTGTTTTTT
CDR3 protein: CASRPLDRGLTGELFF

clone size: -
J gene: TRBJ2-1
V gene: TRBV30
D gene: TRBD2
CDR3 DNA: TGTGCCTATACACCCGGACTAGCGGGACCATACAATGAGCAGTTCTTC
CDR3 protein: CAYTPGLAGPYNEQFF

clone size: -
J gene: TRBJ2-7
V gene: TRBV3-1/TRBV3-2
D gene: TRBD1
CDR3 DNA: TGTGCCAGCAGCCTCGGGACAGGGGGGTCCTACGAGCAGTACTTC
CDR3 protein: CASSLGTGGSYEQYF

clone size: -
J gene: TRBJ2-7
V gene: TRBV5-4
D gene: -
CDR3 DNA: TGTGCCAGCAGCTTGGCAGGGATTCTTCGCGGCGAGCAGTACTTC
CDR3 protein: CASSLAGILRGEQYF

clone size: -
J gene: TRBJ2-5
V gene: TRBV5-1
D gene: TRBD1
CDR3 DNA: TGCGCCAGCAGCTTGGGGACAGGGTTGGAGGAGACCCAGTACTTC
CDR3 protein: CASSLGTGLEETQYF

clone size: -
J gene: TRBJ2-1
V gene: TRBV18
D gene: TRBD1
CDR3 DNA: TGTGCCAGCTCACCTGGGACAGGGGGCGCGGGGGAGCAGTTCTTC
CDR3 protein: CASSPGTGGAGEQFF

clone size: -
J gene: TRBJ2-2
V gene: TRBV7-8
D gene: TRBD1
CDR3 DNA: TGTGCCAGCAGCCCACGACAGGGGGCGACCACCGGGGAGCTGTTTTTT
CDR3 protein: CASSPRQGATTGELFF

clone size: -
J gene: TRBJ2-2
V gene: TRBV5-6
D gene: -
CDR3 DNA: TGTGCCAGTTCACTCGACGGGGAGCTGTTTTTT
CDR3 protein: CASSLDGELFF